This T cell receptor beta chain originates from a study of T cell repertoires in cytomegalovirus infection. About the study: Used in the study were CMV epitopes, some recently identified and HLA-C-restricted, others well-studied and HLA-B-restricted. Study conclusions and caveats: The cumulative frequency of public TCR beta families identified carriers of CMV plus the relevant HLA. HLA-C-restricted TCR beta clonotypes specific for CMV led the ex vivo response.

This clonotype occurred a few times. What it binds is unknown. In TCRdb, the reads were re-called with MiXCR into one record per CDR3 protein. The data show about 830,000 distinct CDR3 sequences, 30% to 35% seen once. Here the sequenced sample was cultured CD8+ T cells from PBMCs, taken from culture after CMV antigen stimulation. The sequence came from a human donor in good health (CMV status not recorded). Some clones in this sample may be carry-over from other donors' samples.

In DNA form, the CDR3 reads TGTGCCAGCAGTGAATCGGGGGACTTCTACGAGCAGTACTTC. Its protein is CASSESGDFYEQYF. V is TRBV6-1 and J is TRBJ2-7; D is perhaps TRBD2 (6 bases). Germline values: CDR1 MNHNS, CDR2 SASEGT. Trimming left V 2 bases short and J 3 bases short, with 11 bases between. The CDR3 contains 14 residues.